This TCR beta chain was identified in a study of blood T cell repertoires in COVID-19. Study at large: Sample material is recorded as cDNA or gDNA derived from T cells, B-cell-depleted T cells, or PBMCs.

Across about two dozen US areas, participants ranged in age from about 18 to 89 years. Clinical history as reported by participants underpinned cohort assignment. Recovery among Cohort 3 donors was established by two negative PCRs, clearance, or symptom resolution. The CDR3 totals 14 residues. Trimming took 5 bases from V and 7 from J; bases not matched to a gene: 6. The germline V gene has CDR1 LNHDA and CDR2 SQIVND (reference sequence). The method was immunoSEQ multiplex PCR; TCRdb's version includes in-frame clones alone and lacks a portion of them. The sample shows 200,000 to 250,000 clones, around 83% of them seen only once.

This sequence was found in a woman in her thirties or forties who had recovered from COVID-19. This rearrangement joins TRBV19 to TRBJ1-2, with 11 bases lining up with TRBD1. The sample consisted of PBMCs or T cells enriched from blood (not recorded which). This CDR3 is CASSAGQGAGGYTF. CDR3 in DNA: TGTGCCAGTAGTGCTGGACAGGGGGCGGGTGGCTACACCTTC.